Each of the 9 T cell receptor beta chains below was sequenced from the same sample in a study of blood T cell repertoires in COVID-19. Profiling relied on immunoSEQ multiplex PCR, and the TCRdb table lists in-frame clones only, not all of them. Among tens of thousands of clones listed, around 87% were seen once. Sequencing was performed on peripheral blood. The receptor set was obtained from a male donor with acute or convalescent COVID-19.

This chain links TRBV7-2 with TRBJ2-5; 8 bases match TRBD1. Trimming removed 1 base from V and 2 bases from J; junction bases left unmatched: 3. There are 15 residues in the CDR3. CDR1 SGHTA and CDR2 FQGNSA come from the germline V gene. The CDR3 here is CASSLDRGTQETQYF. The CDR3 DNA follows: TGTGCCAGCAGCTTAGACAGGGGGACTCAAGAGACCCAGTACTTC.

In this sample, this clone turned up a few times. The chain carries TRBV19 and TRBJ1-5; maybe TRBD1 (5 bases). CDR1 LNHDA and CDR2 SQIVND come from the germline V gene (reference sequence). V was cut by 5 bases and J by 0 bases, with 11 bases left in between. The CDR3 consists of 15 residues. DNA for the CDR3: TGTGCCAGTAGTGCGGACAAAAATAGCAATCAGCCCCAGCATTTT. Residues: CASSADKNSNQPQHF.

In this sample, this clone turned up once. The gene calls are TRBV24-1 and TRBJ1-5; TRBD1 aligns across 10 bases. Trimming removed 10 bases from V and 6 bases from J; junction bases left unmatched: 8. CDR1 and CDR2 from the germline V gene are KGHDR and SFDVKD. The CDR3 runs 14 residues. The CDR3 DNA follows: TGTGCCACTTCGCCGGGACAGGGGTCTCAGCCCCAGCATTTT. Translated: CATSPGQGSQPQHF.

The V and J genes are TRBV3-1 (or the pseudogene TRBV3-2) and TRBJ1-2, with TRBD1 matching over 7 bases. This CDR3 contains 14 residues. After removal of 4 bases from V and 8 bases from J, the junction contained 10 bases not matched to a gene. Germline V gives CDR1 LGHDT, CDR2 YNNKEL (reference sequence). The CDR3 sequence: CASSPPGQAWGYTF. Here the CDR3 DNA reads TGTGCCAGCAGCCCCCCCGGACAGGCCTGGGGCTACACCTTC.

This clone was recorded only once. This rearrangement joins TRBV10-2 to TRBJ2-5; 11 bases are a match to TRBD2. Germline trimming cut 5 bases from V and 4 bases from J; bases unmatched to any gene: 9. The germline CDR1 and CDR2 sequences are WSHSY and SAAADI. The CDR3 runs 16 residues. CDR3 nucleotide sequence: TGCGCCAGCAGTTCCCCGACTAGCGGGGTAGGAGAGACCCAGTACTTC. This gives the protein CASSSPTSGVGETQYF.

V gene TRBV11-3 combines with J gene TRBJ2-1; 13 bases agree with TRBD2. The CDR3 spans 17 residues. The V and J ends lost 4 bases and 7 bases, in that order; junction bases with no gene match: 10. The germline V gene encodes CDR1 SGHNT and CDR2 YENEEA. CDR3 protein: CASSSSTLAGGLNEQFF. The CDR3 bases are TGTGCCAGCAGCTCGTCGACACTAGCGGGGGGGCTGAATGAGCAGTTCTTC.

This clone has more than one count but fewer than ten. The V and J genes are TRBV5-1 and TRBJ2-6; D unresolved. This CDR3 comprises 15 residues. V was cut by 3 bases and J by 0 bases, with 7 bases left in between. Germline CDR1 reads SGHRS; CDR2 reads YFSETQ. CDR3 nucleotides: TGCGCCAGCAGCTATCAACTCTCTGGGGCCAACGTCCTGACTTTC. Translation: CASSYQLSGANVLTF.

The chain uses TRBV2 and TRBJ2-2, with TRBD1 matching 7 bases. The germline V gene has CDR1 SNHLY and CDR2 FYNNEI. The V and J ends lost 3 bases and 4 bases, in that order; junction bases with no gene match: 5. The CDR3 is 15 residues long. The CDR3 coding sequence is TGTGCCAGCAGTGAGGTCCAGGGGGTCACCGGGGAGCTGTTTTTT. Protein sequence: CASSEVQGVTGELFF.

The gene calls are TRBV5-1 and TRBJ2-5, with 10 bases aligning to TRBD2. This CDR3 has 14 residues. V lost 8 bases, J lost 1 base, and 5 bases stayed unmatched. The germline V gene has CDR1 SGHRS and CDR2 YFSETQ. CDR3 region: CASQSGGAQETQYF. Written as DNA, the CDR3 is TGCGCCAGTCAAAGCGGGGGGGCCCAAGAGACCCAGTACTTC.